A selection of T cell receptor beta chains follows, all from one sample in a study of shared clonotypes between healthy human individuals. Sequenced by immunoSEQ multiplex PCR; TCRdb stores in-frame clones only, minus some. This repertoire shows over 2 million clones, about 95% found once; its top ten account for 0.9% to 1.4%. Sequencing input: naive CD8+ T cells sorted from blood. The receptors here all came from a man between 18 and 35 years old in good health. Both conserved end residues are part of each CDR3. Fields, in order: clone size, J gene, V gene, D gene, CDR3 protein, CDR3 DNA. A D gene is named only where the DNA matches it firmly. Only part of the rows carry a size: once, few, many, or a class if the clone is expanded.

size: -; J: TRBJ1-5; V: TRBV30; D: TRBD1; CDR3: CAWSHGQGSAQPQHF; DNA: TGTGCCTGGAGCCACGGACAGGGGTCTGCTCAGCCCCAGCATTTT
size: -; J: TRBJ1-6; V: TRBV27; D: -; CDR3: CASSPGPGARSPLHF; DNA: TGTGCCAGCAGCCCCGGGCCAGGGGCACGATCACCCCTCCACTTT
size: -; J: TRBJ2-7; V: TRBV29-1; D: -; CDR3: CSVDMVGAYEQYF; DNA: TGCAGCGTTGACATGGTAGGGGCCTACGAGCAGTACTTC
size: -; J: TRBJ2-1; V: TRBV5-6; D: -; CDR3: CASSSEGQFYNEQFF; DNA: TGTGCCAGCAGCTCGGAGGGCCAATTCTACAATGAGCAGTTCTTC
size: -; J: TRBJ2-5; V: TRBV14; D: -; CDR3: CASSQVFHRVGVETQYF; DNA: TGTGCCAGCAGCCAAGTTTTCCACAGGGTCGGGGTGGAGACCCAGTACTTC
size: -; J: TRBJ1-1; V: TRBV30; D: -; CDR3: CAGNRDEAFF; DNA: TGTGCCGGGAACAGGGATGAAGCTTTCTTT
size: -; J: TRBJ1-2; V: TRBV6-5; D: -; CDR3: CASTQEGYGYTF; DNA: TGTGCCAGCACTCAGGAGGGCTATGGCTACACCTTC
size: once; J: TRBJ2-7; V: TRBV7-9; D: TRBD2; CDR3: CASSLSGSAYEQYF; DNA: TGTGCCAGCAGCTTAAGCGGGAGTGCCTACGAGCAGTACTTC
size: -; J: TRBJ2-7; V: TRBV7-9; D: TRBD1; CDR3: CASSFLGQGNEQYF; DNA: TGTGCCAGCAGCTTTCTGGGACAGGGGAACGAGCAGTACTTC
size: -; J: TRBJ2-3; V: TRBV2; D: TRBD2; CDR3: CASSELAGTDTQYF; DNA: TGTGCCAGCAGCGAACTAGCGGGCACAGATACGCAGTATTTT
size: -; J: TRBJ2-2; V: TRBV5-1; D: TRBD1; CDR3: CASSFDRGDTGELFF; DNA: TGCGCCAGCAGCTTTGACAGGGGGGACACCGGGGAGCTGTTTTTT
size: once; J: TRBJ2-7; V: TRBV19; D: -; CDR3: CASSGGGYEQYF; DNA: TGTGCCAGTAGTGGGGGAGGATACGAGCAGTACTTC
size: once; J: TRBJ2-7; V: TRBV27; D: -; CDR3: CASSYRTSYEQYF; DNA: TGTGCCAGCAGCTACCGGACATCCTACGAGCAGTACTTC
size: -; J: TRBJ1-4; V: TRBV11-2; D: -; CDR3: CASSKNRQNNEKLFF; DNA: TGTGCCAGCAGCAAAAACCGACAGAACAATGAAAAACTGTTTTTT
size: -; J: TRBJ2-3; V: TRBV11-2; D: -; CDR3: CASSWGASTDTQYF; DNA: TGTGCCAGCAGCTGGGGGGCCAGCACAGATACGCAGTATTTT
size: -; J: TRBJ2-3; V: TRBV6-5; D: -; CDR3: CASSYSGPLDTQYF; DNA: TGTGCCAGCAGTTACTCGGGCCCCCTAGATACGCAGTATTTT
size: -; J: TRBJ2-1; V: TRBV6-1; D: -; CDR3: CASRVAPDSYNEQFF; DNA: TGTGCCAGCAGGGTGGCACCTGACTCCTACAATGAGCAGTTCTTC
size: -; J: TRBJ2-7; V: TRBV7-9; D: -; CDR3: CASSLTLSDYEQYF; DNA: TGTGCCAGCAGCTTAACACTATCCGACTACGAGCAGTACTTC
size: -; J: TRBJ2-6; V: TRBV29-1; D: TRBD1; CDR3: CSVLYPDRAKGANVLTF; DNA: TGCAGCGTTCTCTACCCCGACAGGGCAAAAGGGGCCAACGTCCTGACTTTC
size: -; J: TRBJ2-3; V: TRBV6-6; D: -; CDR3: CASSPVGVGTDTQYF; DNA: TGTGCCAGCAGCCCCGTGGGAGTGGGCACAGATACGCAGTATTTT
size: -; J: TRBJ2-3; V: TRBV23-1; D: -; CDR3: CASSDSPGNTDTQYF; DNA: TGCGCCAGCAGCGATTCACCCGGTAACACAGATACGCAGTATTTT
size: once; J: TRBJ2-3; V: TRBV30; D: TRBD2; CDR3: CAWSPGLAADTQYF; DNA: TGTGCCTGGAGTCCCGGGCTAGCGGCAGATACGCAGTATTTT
size: -; J: TRBJ2-2; V: TRBV29-1; D: -; CDR3: CSVLRTGELFF; DNA: TGCAGCGTTTTAAGAACCGGGGAGCTGTTTTTT
size: -; J: TRBJ2-7; V: TRBV5-6; D: -; CDR3: CASSPGEGYEQYF; DNA: TGTGCCAGCAGCCCTGGAGAGGGGTACGAGCAGTACTTC
size: -; J: TRBJ2-5; V: TRBV28; D: TRBD2; CDR3: CASRSRSSGGGETQYF; DNA: TGTGCCAGCAGGTCAAGGTCTAGCGGGGGGGGTGAGACCCAGTACTTC
size: -; J: TRBJ2-1; V: TRBV9; D: -; CDR3: CASSVSRGYNEQFF; DNA: TGTGCCAGCAGCGTAAGCCGTGGCTACAATGAGCAGTTCTTC
size: few; J: TRBJ2-7; V: TRBV9; D: TRBD1; CDR3: CASSGTGTYEQYF; DNA: TGTGCCAGCAGCGGGACAGGGACCTACGAGCAGTACTTC
size: -; J: TRBJ2-1; V: TRBV28; D: TRBD2; CDR3: CASSPTRLAGKIVEQFF; DNA: TGTGCCAGCAGTCCTACTAGACTAGCGGGGAAAATTGTCGAGCAGTTCTTC
size: -; J: TRBJ2-7; V: TRBV11-2; D: TRBD2; CDR3: CASSLTSGGRVEQYF; DNA: TGTGCCAGCAGCTTAACTAGCGGGGGTCGTGTGGAGCAGTACTTC
size: -; J: TRBJ2-4; V: TRBV7-6; D: -; CDR3: CATNPQARGGRGKNIQYF; DNA: TGTGCCACGAACCCTCAGGCGCGAGGGGGACGGGGCAAAAACATTCAGTACTTC
size: once; J: TRBJ1-1; V: TRBV4-3; D: -; CDR3: CASSQDRRNTEAFF; DNA: TGCGCCAGCAGCCAAGATCGGCGGAACACTGAAGCTTTCTTT
size: once; J: TRBJ2-7; V: TRBV6-1; D: -; CDR3: CASGDQTYEQYF; DNA: TGTGCCAGCGGCGACCAAACCTACGAGCAGTACTTC
size: -; J: TRBJ1-1; V: TRBV6-5; D: -; CDR3: CASSPPGDREAFF; DNA: TGTGCCAGCAGTCCCCCGGGAGATAGAGAAGCTTTCTTT
size: -; J: TRBJ2-2; V: TRBV27; D: TRBD1; CDR3: CASTKGTGDTGELFF; DNA: TGTGCCAGCACCAAAGGGACAGGAGACACCGGGGAGCTGTTTTTT
size: -; J: TRBJ2-7; V: TRBV27; D: -; CDR3: CASSLSTVYEQYF; DNA: TGTGCCAGCAGTCTTTCGACAGTATACGAGCAGTACTTC
size: -; J: TRBJ1-2; V: TRBV6-6; D: -; CDR3: CASSYTAAGSYGYTF; DNA: TGTGCCAGCAGTTACACAGCGGCCGGGAGCTATGGCTACACCTTC
size: -; J: TRBJ2-7; V: TRBV7-2; D: -; CDR3: CASSFHPPGYYEQYF; DNA: TGTGCCAGCAGCTTTCACCCCCCAGGGTACTACGAGCAGTACTTC
size: -; J: TRBJ1-4; V: TRBV5-4; D: TRBD1; CDR3: CASSLAGTGNEKLFF; DNA: TGTGCCAGCAGCTTGGCCGGGACAGGGAATGAAAAACTGTTTTTT
size: -; J: TRBJ1-5; V: TRBV6-5; D: -; CDR3: CASSYREGNQPQHF; DNA: TGTGCCAGCAGTTATCGGGAGGGCAATCAGCCCCAGCATTTT
size: -; J: TRBJ1-2; V: TRBV6-1; D: -; CDR3: CASSEEQVGYGYTF; DNA: TGTGCCAGCAGTGAAGAACAGGTGGGCTATGGCTACACCTTC
size: -; J: TRBJ2-1; V: TRBV4-3; D: TRBD1; CDR3: CASSQSGTGVYNEQFF; DNA: TGCGCCAGCAGCCAGTCCGGGACAGGGGTTTACAATGAGCAGTTCTTC
size: -; J: TRBJ2-5; V: TRBV27; D: -; CDR3: CASSSWGGLETQYF; DNA: TGTGCCAGCAGTTCTTGGGGGGGGCTAGAGACCCAGTACTTC
size: -; J: TRBJ1-3; V: TRBV6-1; D: -; CDR3: CASSERSTIYF; DNA: TGTGCCAGCAGTGAGAGGTCCACCATATATTTT
size: -; J: TRBJ2-7; V: TRBV5-1; D: -; CDR3: CASSWSVDYEQYF; DNA: TGCGCCAGCAGCTGGAGTGTGGACTACGAGCAGTACTTC
size: -; J: TRBJ2-3; V: TRBV7-9; D: -; CDR3: CASSLVEGTDTQYF; DNA: TGTGCCAGCAGCTTGGTCGAGGGCACAGATACGCAGTATTTT
size: -; J: TRBJ1-1; V: TRBV27; D: -; CDR3: CASSPRGGFLNTEAFF; DNA: TGTGCCAGCAGTCCCCGGGGGGGTTTTTTGAACACTGAAGCTTTCTTT
size: once; J: TRBJ2-5; V: TRBV19; D: TRBD2; CDR3: CASSRASGRRETQYF; DNA: TGTGCCAGTAGTAGGGCTAGCGGGCGGAGAGAGACCCAGTACTTC
size: -; J: TRBJ2-7; V: TRBV5-1; D: -; CDR3: CASSLVASGSEQYF; DNA: TGCGCCAGCAGCTTGGTGGCATCTGGGTCCGAGCAGTACTTC
size: -; J: TRBJ2-7; V: TRBV4-1; D: -; CDR3: CASSQGGVATYEQYF; DNA: TGCGCCAGCAGCCAAGGGGGAGTTGCGACCTACGAGCAGTACTTC
size: -; J: TRBJ2-3; V: TRBV11-3; D: TRBD2; CDR3: CASSLDQAGGQDTQYF; DNA: TGTGCCAGCAGCTTAGATCAAGCGGGGGGGCAAGATACGCAGTATTTT
size: -; J: TRBJ1-2; V: TRBV11-1; D: TRBD1; CDR3: CASSLGQGDYGYTF; DNA: TGTGCCAGCAGCTTAGGACAGGGCGACTATGGCTACACCTTC
size: -; J: TRBJ2-1; V: TRBV13; D: TRBD2; CDR3: CASSSNIAGGPSNEQFF; DNA: TGTGCCAGCAGCTCTAATATAGCGGGAGGGCCCTCGAATGAGCAGTTCTTC
size: -; J: TRBJ2-7; V: TRBV4-3; D: -; CDR3: CASSQESWVYEQYF; DNA: TGCGCCAGCAGCCAAGAGTCGTGGGTCTACGAGCAGTACTTC
size: -; J: TRBJ2-1; V: TRBV6-5; D: TRBD1; CDR3: CASSYSGTGLNEQFF; DNA: TGTGCCAGCAGTTACTCCGGGACAGGGCTCAATGAGCAGTTCTTC